The source of this T cell receptor beta chain is a study of blood T cell repertoires in COVID-19. Study background: T cells, B-cell-depleted T cells, or PBMCs supplied cDNA or gDNA.

As originally analysed: The authors estimated nucleated cell counts from reference gene primer amplification. Assay: immunoSEQ multiplex PCR; the TCRdb copy retains only in-frame clones and omits some. V, J and clone size are those of that table, while D and trimming were read from the DNA. Of about 170,000 clones listed, more than 65% are singletons. The sequenced material came from peripheral blood. The TCR comes from a human donor with acute or convalescent COVID-19. The donor label of this sample is uncertain.

The CDR3 region has the DNA TGTGCCAGCAGCCCGGGACTAGCGGGGAAATACAATGAGCAGTTCTTC. Translated, it gives CASSPGLAGKYNEQFF. This chain connects TRBV7-2 to TRBJ2-1, with 13 bases fitting TRBD2. The CDR3 has 16 residues. J gave up 4 bases and V 5 bases, and 5 bases lay outside the gene matches. CDR1 is SGHTA and CDR2 is FQGNSA in the germline V gene.